The clone carrying this T cell receptor (beta chain) occurred many times. Its antigen is unidentified. These data come from a study of T-cell reconstitution after alpha-beta-depleted transplantation in children. V was trimmed by 4 bases and J by 0 bases, leaving 8 bases between them. The CDR3 is 14 amino acids. Germline assignment: CDR1 SGHRS and CDR2 YFSETQ. Molecular barcoding with unique molecular identifiers was used for the TCRbeta library. TCRdb re-derived calls from the PCR reads in MiXCR, one entry per CDR3 protein. The sample includes 250,000 to 300,000 distinct CDR3 sequences, roughly 12% of them seen just once. Study results and caveats: As was reported, about two months after transplant, alpha-beta T cells came from several hundred expanded graft clones. At day 60, the high TCRbeta diversity found in some patients originated from recipient T cells and thymic progenitors that had survived.

The TCR was taken from a male patient between 2 and 9 years old who had a stem cell transplant for chronic granulomatous disease, so the T cells may come from the graft donor. The sample was peripheral blood, taken 180 days after TCRalphabeta/CD19-depleted stem cell transplant. The chain recombines TRBV5-1 with TRBJ2-4, with D unclear. CDR3 bases: TGCGCCAGCAGCGATACCCAAGCCAAAAACATTCAGTACTTC. Its translation: CASSDTQAKNIQYF. Variable domain in full (rest from reference TRBV5-1 and TRBJ2-4): KAGVTQTPRYLIKTRGQQVTLSCSPISGHRSVSWYQQTPGQGLQFLFEYFSETQRNKGNFPGRFSGRQFSNSRSEMNVSTLELGDSALYLCASSDTQAKNIQYFGAGTRLSVL.